A single sample is the source of the 26 T cell receptor beta chains below, sequenced in a study of beta chain features in type 1 diabetes. Study-wide results and caveats: In all four CD4+ subsets, TCRB CDR3 length was significantly, moderately reduced in type 1 diabetes.

Their specific antigens are unknown. The sequenced template was cDNA made from the entire isolated RNA. The method was immunoSEQ multiplex PCR; TCRdb's version includes in-frame clones alone and lacks a portion of them. The data contain some 130,000 clones, approximately 9% of them singletons. Input material: central memory CD4+ T cells from blood. All receptors come from a man aged 30 to 39 with type 1 diabetes.

The genes are TRBV5-1 and TRBJ2-5, with D possibly matching TRBD1 (6 bases). Trimming stripped 1 base from V and 4 bases from J, with 11 bases between. Per germline, CDR1 SGHRS and CDR2 YFSETQ. The CDR3 is made up of 14 amino acids. CDR3 amino acids: CASSLRAGAETQYF. The CDR3 nucleotides are TGCGCCAGCAGCTTGAGGGCAGGGGCAGAGACCCAGTACTTC. The variable domain in full, completed from reference TRBV5-1 and TRBJ2-5, reads KAGVTQTPRYLIKTRGQQVTLSCSPISGHRSVSWYQQTPGQGLQFLFEYFSETQRNKGNFPGRFSGRQFSNSRSEMNVSTLELGDSALYLCASSLRAGAETQYFGPGTRLLVL.

About this clone itself: A much larger clone is a single base away; this may be a read error. The genes are TRBV4-1 and TRBJ1-2, with no clear D. This CDR3 region has 13 residues. Germline assignment: CDR1 MGHRA and CDR2 YSYEKL. With 0 bases removed from V and 8 bases from J, the gap between germline ends came to 10 bases. Here the CDR3 reads CASSQDLSRGYTF. In nucleotides, the CDR3 is TGCGCCAGCAGCCAAGATTTAAGTCGGGGCTACACCTTC.

This CDR3 is CASSKQGDGYGYTF. DNA of the CDR3: TGTGCCAGCAGCAAACAGGGGGACGGCTATGGCTACACCTTC. V is TRBV9 and J is TRBJ1-2; 8 nucleotides match TRBD1. V dropped 4 bases and J dropped 4; count of bases not matched to a gene: 6. Germline CDR1 SGDLS, CDR2 YYNGEE. The CDR3 length is 14 residues.

The chain employs TRBV11-2 and TRBJ2-5; 11 bases line up with TRBD2. The trim removed 1 base at V and 5 bases at J, leaving 9 bases unmatched. CDR1 and CDR2 from the germline V gene are SGHAT and FQNNGV. The CDR3 runs to 17 residues. As DNA, the CDR3 is TGTGCCAGCAGCTTAGGTTACTCTAGCGGGGGGAGGGAGACCCAGTACTTC. It translates to CASSLGYSSGGRETQYF.

The V call is TRBV30, the J call TRBJ2-2; unclear D gene. V shed 4 bases and J shed 2 bases, with 5 bases lying between them. CDR3 length: 12 amino acids. Germline CDR1 and CDR2: GTSNPN and SVGIG (reference sequence). The CDR3, as DNA: TGTGCCTGGAACTACAACACCGGGGAGCTGTTTTTT. Its protein product is CAWNYNTGELFF.

V is TRBV30 and J is TRBJ1-2, with D perhaps TRBD1 (6 bases). The germline CDR1 and CDR2 sequences are GTSNPN and SVGIG (reference sequence). The CDR3 runs 14 residues. V gave up 1 base and J gave up 4 bases, with 13 bases separating them. The CDR3 sequence: CAWSATQGGYGYTF. For the CDR3, the DNA is TGTGCCTGGAGTGCTACACAGGGCGGCTATGGCTACACCTTC.

The rearrangement joins TRBV13 to TRBJ2-7; D may be TRBD1 (5 bases). The CDR3 is 14 residues long. Trimming took off 0 bases at V and 12 bases at J, with 18 bases between the two ends. Germline V gives CDR1 PRHDT, CDR2 FYEKMQ (reference sequence). The CDR3: CASSLGKGQPKGYF. In DNA form, the CDR3 reads TGTGCCAGCAGCTTAGGCAAGGGGCAACCTAAAGGGTACTTC.

Notes on this clone: Relative to the germline gene, one junction end is altered; a read error may explain this. The chain combines TRBV5-4 with TRBJ2-5; tentative D call: TRBD2 (6 bases). The CDR3 sequence is 13 residues long. Germline V CDR1 and CDR2: SGHNT, YYREEE (reference sequence). CDR3 DNA: TGCGCCAGCAGCCGGGAGAGGGTAGAGACCCAGTACTTC. It is translated as CASSRERVETQYF.

The chain recombines TRBV2 with TRBJ2-1; no reliable D call. The V gene lost 6 bases and the J gene lost 8 bases, with 11 bases spanning the gap. CDR1 SNHLY and CDR2 FYNNEI come from the germline V gene. The CDR3 is made up of 12 amino acids. DNA of the CDR3: TGTGCCAGCAGCTTTACAGATTATGAGCAGTTCTTC. Translated, it gives CASSFTDYEQFF.

The rearrangement links TRBV28 to TRBJ2-7; unclear D gene. The CDR3 contains 15 residues. V lost 3 bases to trimming and J lost 0 bases, with 12 bases between them. Germline V lookup: CDR1 MDHEN, CDR2 SYDVKM. This chain's CDR3 is CASSFANLYSYEQYF. CDR3 DNA: TGTGCCAGCAGTTTTGCGAATCTATACTCCTACGAGCAGTACTTC.

This chain uses TRBV5-1 with TRBJ2-7, with D possibly TRBD1 on 5 matching bases. CDR1 and CDR2 (germline): SGHRS, YFSETQ. V was clipped by 5 bases and J by 0 bases, with 21 bases between them. This CDR3 contains 17 residues. In nucleotides, the CDR3 is TGCGCCAGCAGTTCTCGGTCCCACCTTCAGGGCTCCTACGAGCAGTACTTC. It codes for CASSSRSHLQGSYEQYF.

The V call is TRBV7-3, the J call TRBJ2-6; 7 nucleotides line up with TRBD1. The V gene end was trimmed by 5 bases and the J gene end by 0 bases; junction bases not matched to a gene: 10. The CDR3 has 18 amino acids. The germline V gene encodes CDR1 SGHTA and CDR2 FQGTGA. The CDR3 region is CASSPRTGPHSGANVLTF. CDR3 nucleotides: TGTGCCAGCAGCCCTAGGACAGGACCTCACTCTGGGGCCAACGTCCTGACTTTC.

The gene calls are TRBV20-1 and TRBJ1-4; no clear D. The CDR3 is 11 amino acids. V lost 6 bases to trimming and J lost 7 bases, with 9 bases between them. From germline, CDR1 is DFQATT and CDR2 SNEGSKA (reference sequence). CDR3: CSAPEVEKLFF. The CDR3 nucleotides read TGCAGTGCCCCCGAGGTTGAAAAACTGTTTTTT.

The chain has TRBV4-1 and TRBJ2-1; D may be TRBD1 (6 bases). The germline gives CDR1 MGHRA, CDR2 YSYEKL. The CDR3 is 14 amino acids. V was clipped by 3 bases and J by 7 bases, with 13 bases between them. This chain's CDR3 is CASSQQGKGNEQFF. CDR3 sequence (DNA): TGCGCCAGCAGCCAGCAGGGGAAGGGGAATGAGCAGTTCTTC.

This chain links TRBV7-2 with TRBJ2-1, with TRBD2 matching 9 bases. The CDR3 length is 16 residues. Germline-derived CDR1 and CDR2 are SGHTA and FQGNSA. Trimming removed 2 bases from V and 9 bases from J; junction bases left unmatched: 11. The CDR3: CASSLRSVAGAGEQFF. CDR3 sequence (DNA): TGTGCCAGCAGCTTAAGGTCGGTAGCGGGGGCTGGTGAGCAGTTCTTC.

This clone has just a few counts. The rearrangement joins TRBV19 to TRBJ2-2, with 7 bases matching TRBD1. Trimming took 6 bases from V and 4 from J; bases not matched to a gene: 5. The CDR3 covers 14 residues. Per the germline V gene, CDR1 is LNHDA and CDR2 is SQIVND (reference sequence). The CDR3 region has the DNA TGTGCCAGTAGAATCGACAGGGCCACCGGGGAGCTGTTTTTT. Residues: CASRIDRATGELFF.

The chain carries TRBV7-6 and TRBJ2-7; maybe TRBD1 (5 bases). V was trimmed by 5 bases and J by 7 bases, leaving 15 bases between them. The CDR3 is 13 amino acids. Per germline, CDR1 SGHVS and CDR2 FNYEAQ. CDR3 sequence: CASSTSRVREQYF. For the CDR3, the DNA is TGTGCCAGCAGCACCAGCAGGGTTCGGGAGCAGTACTTC.

V and J are TRBV4-3 and TRBJ2-7; D might be TRBD1 (5 bases). The CDR3 runs to 15 residues. V was pared by 2 bases and J by 2 bases, with 13 bases between. Germline CDR1 and CDR2: LGHNA and YSLEER. The DNA of the CDR3 is TGCGCCAGCAGCCAAAATCTTCAGGGAACCTACGAGCAGTACTTC. Amino acid sequence: CASSQNLQGTYEQYF.

The chain couples TRBV10-3 to TRBJ2-5; the match to TRBD2 covers 7 bases. The ends lost 8 bases at V and 5 bases at J; junction bases unmatched: 5. CDR1 is ENHRY, CDR2 SYGVKD, per germline. The CDR3 loop spans 12 amino acids. CDR3 sequence (DNA): TGTGCCATCGGTCCGCGGGGGGAGACCCAGTACTTC. Translating gives CAIGPRGETQYF.

This clone occurred many times. The rearrangement joins TRBV7-8 to TRBJ1-1, with 7 positions matching TRBD1. Per the germline V gene, CDR1 is SGHVS and CDR2 is FQNEAQ. Trimming took 3 bases from V and 1 from J; bases not matched to a gene: 5. The CDR3 is made up of 15 amino acids. Written as DNA, the CDR3 is TGTGCCAGCAGCTTGGCAGGGGGACGGAACACTGAAGCTTTCTTT. Protein: CASSLAGGRNTEAFF.

As regards this clone: In the same sample, other DNA sequences code for this CDR3. The J gene is TRBJ2-3, the V gene TRBV2, with 7 bases that match TRBD2. Germline V lookup: CDR1 SNHLY, CDR2 FYNNEI. The V gene end was trimmed by 4 bases and the J gene end by 1 base; junction bases not matched to a gene: 5. The length of the CDR3 is 15 residues. This CDR3 is CASSARSGGTDTQYF. CDR3 nucleotides: TGTGCCAGCAGTGCTCGGAGCGGGGGCACAGATACGCAGTATTTT. Full variable domain (missing parts from reference TRBV2 and TRBJ2-3): EPEVTQTPSHQVTQMGQEVILRCVPISNHLYFYWYRQILGQKVEFLVSFYNNEISEKSEIFDDQFSVERPDGSNFTLKIRSTKLEDSAMYFCASSARSGGTDTQYFGPGTRLTVL.

The V and J genes are TRBV5-1 and TRBJ2-1; possible D gene TRBD1, 5 bases. This CDR3 has 16 residues. Germline CDR1 SGHRS, CDR2 YFSETQ. Trimming cost V 0 bases and J 0 bases, with 10 bases left between them. In nucleotides, the CDR3 is TGCGCCAGCAGCTTGGAAGGGCAGGGCTCCTACAATGAGCAGTTCTTC. Its translation is CASSLEGQGSYNEQFF.

V usage is TRBV7-8 and J usage is TRBJ2-5; 15 bases map to TRBD2. The CDR3 runs to 17 residues. The germline V gene has CDR1 SGHVS and CDR2 FQNEAQ. V lost 10 bases to trimming and J lost 4 bases; unmatched junction nucleotides: 13. The CDR3, as DNA: TGTGCCACAGGGACCGGGGGACTAGCGGGGGGCGTAGAGACCCAGTACTTC. Encoded protein: CATGTGGLAGGVETQYF.

This clone has only a few counts. The chain is built from TRBV7-2 and TRBJ2-5, with 9 bases fitting TRBD2. Germline V gene data show CDR1 as SGHTA and CDR2 as FQGNSA. The trim removed 5 bases at V and 3 bases at J, leaving 7 bases unmatched. CDR3 length: 15 amino acids. As DNA, the CDR3 is TGTGCCAGCAGCCAATCCGGGACTAGCAAAGAGACCCAGTACTTC. Residues: CASSQSGTSKETQYF.

This clone has a handful of counts. The rearrangement links TRBV2 to TRBJ1-6; D gene uncertain. Germline V gene data show CDR1 as SNHLY and CDR2 as FYNNEI. V was clipped by 7 bases and J by 7 bases, with 11 bases between them. This CDR3 comprises 13 residues. The CDR3 DNA follows: TGTGCCAGCACCGACATAGAAAATTCACCCCTCCACTTT. Protein product: CASTDIENSPLHF.

CDR3 coding DNA: TGTGCCAGTAATCTTAACCCAGGGGGCCTGTCTGGCTACACCTTC. It translates to CASNLNPGGLSGYTF. This chain links TRBV19 with TRBJ1-2; 8 nucleotides line up with TRBD1. Trimming took 7 bases from V and 7 from J; bases not matched to a gene: 14. The length of the CDR3 is 15 residues. Per the germline V gene, CDR1 is LNHDA and CDR2 is SQIVND (reference sequence).